The 28 T cell receptor beta chains in this list originate from one sample, sequenced in a study of T cell changes during pregnancy in multiple sclerosis. Produced via immunoSEQ multiplex PCR; TCRdb's table is partial and in-frame only. Altogether 65,000 or so clones are present, about 90% being singletons, with the ten largest covering about 2%. The material was peripheral blood, obtained in the second trimester of pregnancy. The receptors here all came from a female donor in good health, enrolled as a control in a pregnancy study.

V usage is TRBV11-2 and J usage is TRBJ2-7; D is undetermined. Germline CDR1 reads SGHAT; CDR2 reads FQNNGV. Trimming removed 5 bases from V and 3 bases from J, with 8 bases in between. The CDR3 runs to 12 residues. CDR3 nucleotides: TGTGCCAGCAGCACCACCGGCTACGAGCAGTACTTC. This encodes CASSTTGYEQYF.

The count of this clone is one. This rearrangement joins TRBV18 to TRBJ2-7; 9 bases are a match to TRBD1. Per germline, CDR1 KGHSH and CDR2 LQKENI. This CDR3 is 15 amino acids long. The V and J ends lost 3 bases and 2 bases, in that order; junction bases with no gene match: 5. CDR3 protein: CASSPAGTGTYEQYF. CDR3 nucleotides: TGTGCCAGCTCACCTGCCGGGACAGGGACCTACGAGCAGTACTTC. The full variable domain, completed using reference TRBV18 and TRBJ2-7, is NAGVMQNPRHLVRRRGQEARLRCSPMKGHSHVYWYRQLPEEGLKFMVYLQKENIIDESGMPKERFSAEFPKEGPSILRIQQVVRGDSAAYFCASSPAGTGTYEQYFGPGTRLTVT.

The gene calls are TRBV6-6 and TRBJ2-1, with 8 bases aligning to TRBD2. The CDR3 totals 16 residues. V shed 2 bases and J 7 bases; nucleotides not matched to a gene: 10. The germline V gene encodes CDR1 MNHNY and CDR2 SVGAGI (reference sequence). Here the CDR3 reads CASSYPIGGAENEQFF. The CDR3 DNA reads TGTGCCAGCAGTTACCCAATCGGGGGGGCGGAAAATGAGCAGTTCTTC.

This chain uses TRBV10-1 with TRBJ2-1; the D is unclear. This CDR3 is 15 amino acids long. Trimming removed 3 bases at V and 6 bases at J, with 15 bases between. Per the germline V gene, CDR1 is WNHNN and CDR2 is SYGVQD (reference sequence). CDR3 amino acids: CASSDVRPPLNEQFF. The DNA of the CDR3 is TGCGCCAGCAGTGATGTGCGTCCCCCCCTCAATGAGCAGTTCTTC.

The genes are TRBV2 and TRBJ1-4; D is unresolved. The CDR3 loop spans 14 amino acids. Germline V gives CDR1 SNHLY, CDR2 FYNNEI. Trimming left V 4 bases short and J 3 bases short, with 9 bases between. The CDR3 DNA sequence: TGTGCCAGCAGTGTAAACAGAGCTAATGAAAAACTGTTTTTT. Translated: CASSVNRANEKLFF.

The rearrangement links TRBV27 to TRBJ2-5; 11 bases align to TRBD1. V shed 8 bases and J 5 bases; nucleotides not matched to a gene: 10. The germline V gene has CDR1 MNHEY and CDR2 SMNVEV (reference sequence). This CDR3 comprises 15 residues. This CDR3 reads CASGRGTGGTETQYF. CDR3 nucleotide sequence: TGTGCCAGCGGCCGCGGGACAGGGGGGACCGAGACCCAGTACTTC.

The chain carries TRBV2 and TRBJ2-5, with D hard to call. V was clipped by 11 bases and J by 2 bases, with 9 bases between them. This CDR3 is 11 amino acids long. CDR1 is SNHLY and CDR2 is FYNNEI in the germline V gene. In DNA, the CDR3 is TGTGCCGCAGGAAGACAAGAGACCCAGTACTTC. Protein sequence: CAAGRQETQYF.

The genes are TRBV6-5 and TRBJ2-7, with a weak D call TRBD1 (5 bases). The germline V gene has CDR1 MNHEY and CDR2 SVGAGI. The CDR3 contains 15 residues. The germline V and J ends were trimmed by 0 bases and 0 bases, with 9 bases remaining between them. DNA for the CDR3: TGTGCCAGCAGTTACTCGCCTAGGGGCTCCTACGAGCAGTACTTC. Translated: CASSYSPRGSYEQYF.

The rearrangement uses TRBV19 and TRBJ1-1; TRBD1 aligns across 7 bases. CDR1 and CDR2 (germline): LNHDA, SQIVND (reference sequence). CDR3 length equals 13 residues. J lost 5 bases, V lost 5 bases, and 5 bases had no gene match. The CDR3 here is CASSPGTVTEAFF. CDR3 in DNA: TGTGCCAGTAGTCCCGGGACAGTGACTGAAGCTTTCTTT.

The V gene is TRBV9, the J gene TRBJ2-7; 10 nucleotides agree with TRBD2. This CDR3 is built from 14 residues. Germline-derived CDR1 and CDR2 are SGDLS and YYNGEE. The V segment lost 2 bases and the J segment 4 bases; nucleotides outside the gene matches: 3. The CDR3 sequence is CASSVGSGGYEQYF. CDR3 bases: TGTGCCAGCAGCGTGGGTAGCGGGGGGTACGAGCAGTACTTC.

The J gene is TRBJ1-1, the V gene TRBV4-1, with D tentatively TRBD1 (5 bases). Germline V gene data show CDR1 as MGHRA and CDR2 as YSYEKL. With 4 bases removed from V and 0 bases from J, the gap between germline ends came to 12 bases. There are 15 residues in the CDR3. The DNA of the CDR3 is TGCGCCAGCAGCCCCCGGTCAGGGATGAACACTGAAGCTTTCTTT. Residues: CASSPRSGMNTEAFF.

This chain links TRBV9 with TRBJ1-1; TRBD1 agrees at 8 bases. CDR3 size: 15 residues. CDR1 is SGDLS, CDR2 YYNGEE, per germline. After removal of 0 bases from V and 5 bases from J, the junction contained 6 bases not matched to a gene. This CDR3 is CASSVETGVRTEAFF. For the CDR3, the DNA is TGTGCCAGCAGCGTAGAGACAGGGGTACGAACTGAAGCTTTCTTT. Together with reference TRBV9 and TRBJ1-1, the CDR3 gives the full variable domain: DSGVTQTPKHLITATGQRVTLRCSPRSGDLSVYWYQQSLDQGLQFLIQYYNGEERAKGNILERFSAQQFPDLHSELNLSSLELGDSALYFCASSVETGVRTEAFFGQGTRLTVV.

CDR3 sequence reads: CATSLGGETQYF. The CDR3 bases are TGTGCCACCAGTCTGGGAGGGGAGACCCAGTACTTC. The V and J genes are TRBV15 and TRBJ2-5, with 7 positions matching TRBD2. The CDR3 contains 12 residues. V trimming: 6 bases; J trimming: 5 bases; junction bases outside the gene matches: 3. Germline lookup yields CDR1 LNHNV and CDR2 YYDKDF (reference sequence).

The J gene is TRBJ1-1, the V gene TRBV15; D is perhaps TRBD1 (6 bases). Trimming shortened V by 4 bases and J by 2 bases, and 14 bases separated the two germline ends. The CDR3 spans 15 residues. CDR1 is LNHNV and CDR2 is YYDKDF in the germline V gene (reference sequence). In DNA, the CDR3 is TGTGCCACCAGCATTACCCCGACAGGCAACACTGAAGCTTTCTTT. Protein: CATSITPTGNTEAFF.

The chain recombines TRBV4-1 with TRBJ2-7; a weak D match, TRBD1 (6 bases). The germline V gene encodes CDR1 MGHRA and CDR2 YSYEKL. The V and J ends lost 1 base and 0 bases respectively, with 13 bases between them. This CDR3 has 16 residues. The CDR3 spells CASSQGGQRSSYEQYF. The CDR3 nucleotides are TGCGCCAGCAGCCAAGGAGGACAGAGGAGCTCCTACGAGCAGTACTTC.

The V gene is TRBV9, the J gene TRBJ2-5, with TRBD2 matching 7 bases. The CDR3 is made up of 16 amino acids. From germline, CDR1 is SGDLS and CDR2 YYNGEE. Trimming at V came to 4 bases and at J to 5 bases, leaving 14 bases not matched to a gene. The CDR3 loop reads CASSSKRGRVAETQYF. The CDR3 bases are TGTGCCAGCAGCTCAAAACGGGGGAGGGTAGCGGAGACCCAGTACTTC. Drawing the rest from reference TRBV9 and TRBJ2-5, the complete variable domain is DSGVTQTPKHLITATGQRVTLRCSPRSGDLSVYWYQQSLDQGLQFLIQYYNGEERAKGNILERFSAQQFPDLHSELNLSSLELGDSALYFCASSSKRGRVAETQYFGPGTRLLVL.

The chain is built from TRBV5-1 and TRBJ2-5; 7 bases are a match to TRBD2. Losses at the gene ends were 2 bases for V and 2 bases for J; bases not matched to a gene: 6. The germline gives CDR1 SGHRS, CDR2 YFSETQ. This CDR3 is built from 15 residues. The CDR3 sequence: CASSFGGGLQETQYF. In nucleotides, the CDR3 is TGCGCCAGCAGCTTTGGGGGGGGACTACAAGAGACCCAGTACTTC. Using reference TRBV5-1 and TRBJ2-5 for the parts outside the CDR3, the full variable domain is KAGVTQTPRYLIKTRGQQVTLSCSPISGHRSVSWYQQTPGQGLQFLFEYFSETQRNKGNFPGRFSGRQFSNSRSEMNVSTLELGDSALYLCASSFGGGLQETQYFGPGTRLLVL.

The chain links TRBV5-8 to TRBJ2-2, with 9 bases identical to TRBD1. In germline, CDR1 is SGHTS, CDR2 YDEGEE. This CDR3 has 17 amino acids. The V and J ends lost 1 base and 6 bases, in that order; junction bases with no gene match: 10. CDR3 sequence (DNA): TGTGCCAGCAGCTTGATGCGTGGACAGGGGTACCCCGGGGAGCTGTTTTTT. This codes for CASSLMRGQGYPGELFF. The full variable domain, its missing parts supplied by reference TRBV5-8 and TRBJ2-2, is EAGVTQSPTHLIKTRGQQATLRCSPISGHTSVYWYQQALGLGLQFLLWYDEGEERNRGNFPPRFSGRQFPNYSSELNVNALELEDSALYLCASSLMRGQGYPGELFFGEGSRLTVL.

The V and J genes are TRBV5-4 and TRBJ2-5; a possible D gene is TRBD2 (5 bases). Germline CDR1 is SGHNT and CDR2 is YYREEE (reference sequence). The ends were cut back, 4 bases at V and 5 bases at J, with 12 bases in the middle. The CDR3 spans 13 residues. CDR3 sequence: CASSGPWEETQYF. The CDR3 DNA sequence: TGTGCCAGCAGCGGACCTTGGGAGGAGACCCAGTACTTC.

V is TRBV6-1 and J is TRBJ1-5; D unresolved. This CDR3 region has 14 residues. Germline V CDR1 and CDR2: MNHNS, SASEGT. V lost 4 bases, J lost 0 bases, and 7 bases lay in between. The CDR3 DNA reads as TGTGCCAGCAGTGCTCGGGATAGCAATCAGCCCCAGCATTTT. This codes for CASSARDSNQPQHF.

A single count supports this clone. This chain joins TRBV7-2 and TRBJ2-2; the match to TRBD1 covers 7 bases. Germline CDR1 SGHTA, CDR2 FQGNSA. J gave up 4 bases and V 5 bases, and 7 bases lay outside the gene matches. CDR3 size: 15 residues. CDR3 protein: CASSQRQGGTGELFF. The CDR3 region has the DNA TGTGCCAGCAGCCAAAGACAGGGCGGCACCGGGGAGCTGTTTTTT.

The genes are TRBV14 and TRBJ2-2; 9 bases line up with TRBD2. Per the germline V gene, CDR1 is SGHDN and CDR2 is FVKESK. The V segment lost 6 bases and the J segment 3 bases; nucleotides outside the gene matches: 8. This CDR3 is 16 amino acids long. The CDR3 bases are TGTGCCAGCAGTCCTCTTAGCGGGGGCCACACCGGGGAGCTGTTTTTT. It yields the protein CASSPLSGGHTGELFF. The full variable domain, completed using reference TRBV14 and TRBJ2-2, is EAGVTQFPSHSVIEKGQTVTLRCDPISGHDNLYWYRRVMGKEIKFLLHFVKESKQDESGMPNNRFLAERTGGTYSTLKVQPAELEDSGVYFCASSPLSGGHTGELFFGEGSRLTVL.

The gene calls are TRBV5-4 and TRBJ2-1; 12 positions agree with TRBD2. The trim removed 3 bases at V and 6 bases at J, leaving 7 bases unmatched. Germline-derived CDR1 and CDR2 are SGHNT and YYREEE (reference sequence). The CDR3 spans 16 residues. The CDR3 sequence: CASSSDGLAGINEQFF. CDR3 bases: TGTGCCAGCAGCTCCGACGGACTAGCGGGGATCAATGAGCAGTTCTTC. Looking up the rest from reference TRBV5-4 and TRBJ2-1 gives the full variable domain: ETGVTQSPTHLIKTRGQQVTLRCSSQSGHNTVSWYQQALGQGPQFIFQYYREEENGRGNFPPRFSGLQFPNYSSELNVNALELDDSALYLCASSSDGLAGINEQFFGPGTRLTVL.

The chain couples TRBV29-1 to TRBJ2-6, with a possible D match to TRBD1 (5 bases). The germline V gene has CDR1 SQVTM and CDR2 ANQGSEA. The CDR3 has 18 residues. Deletions cut 4 bases from V and 0 bases from J, with 19 bases between. CDR3 in amino acids: CSVGLGPGSVSGANVLTF. The CDR3 DNA follows: TGCAGCGTTGGCCTTGGTCCAGGGTCAGTCTCTGGGGCCAACGTCCTGACTTTC. Based on the CDR3 plus reference TRBV29-1 and TRBJ2-6, the full variable domain is SAVISQKPSRDICQRGTSLTIQCQVDSQVTMMFWYRQQPGQSLTLIATANQGSEATYESGFVIDKFPISRPNLTFSTLTVSNMSPEDSSIYLCSVGLGPGSVSGANVLTFGAGSRLTVL.

The rearrangement links TRBV19 to TRBJ1-5; 9 bases are a match to TRBD1. This CDR3 has 12 residues. Germline values: CDR1 LNHDA, CDR2 SQIVND (reference sequence). The V and J ends lost 10 bases and 5 bases, in that order; junction bases with no gene match: 3. The DNA for the CDR3 is TGTGCCACGGGACAGGGAGATCAGCCCCAGCATTTT. Translated: CATGQGDQPQHF.

The rearrangement links TRBV4-1 to TRBJ2-3; maybe TRBD1 (5 bases). The CDR3 contains 16 residues. Trimming left V 0 bases short and J 4 bases short, with 14 bases between. Germline assignment: CDR1 MGHRA and CDR2 YSYEKL. The DNA of the CDR3 is TGCGCCAGCAGCCAAGATTCGGCAGGGTGGGCAGATACGCAGTATTTT. As protein: CASSQDSAGWADTQYF.

This clone was counted a few times. The V and J genes are TRBV23-1 and TRBJ2-7; 8 nucleotides match TRBD1. TRBV23-1 is classed as an ORF, of uncertain function. The CDR3 runs 16 residues. V lost 0 bases, J lost 6 bases, and 10 bases stayed unmatched. The CDR3 here is CASSQSRDRGRAEQYF. CDR3 nucleotide sequence: TGCGCCAGCAGTCAATCCCGAGACAGGGGTAGGGCCGAGCAGTACTTC.

This chain uses TRBV28 with TRBJ2-7, with 12 bases lining up with TRBD2. The CDR3 extends over 18 amino acids. The V gene's germline CDR1 is MDHEN and CDR2 SYDVKM. V lost 1 base and J lost 0; bases outside the gene matches: 7. In DNA form, the CDR3 reads TGTGCCAGCAGTTTATTACTAGCGGGAGGAGGGCACTCCTACGAGCAGTACTTC. Its translation: CASSLLLAGGGHSYEQYF.